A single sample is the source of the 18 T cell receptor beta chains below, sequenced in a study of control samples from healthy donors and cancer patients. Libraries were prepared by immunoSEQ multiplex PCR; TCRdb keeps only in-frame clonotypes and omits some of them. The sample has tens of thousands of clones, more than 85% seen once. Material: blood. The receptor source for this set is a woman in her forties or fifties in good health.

CDR3 protein: CASSPGLGTGELFF. The DNA for the CDR3 is TGTGCCAGCAGCCCGGGACTAGGCACCGGGGAGCTGTTTTTT. The chain links TRBV5-4 to TRBJ2-2; 8 bases match TRBD2. V was clipped by 4 bases and J by 4 bases; unmatched bases: 3. Looked up from germline, CDR1 is SGHNT and CDR2 is YYREEE (reference sequence). This CDR3 has 14 amino acids. The full variable domain, completed using reference TRBV5-4 and TRBJ2-2, is ETGVTQSPTHLIKTRGQQVTLRCSSQSGHNTVSWYQQALGQGPQFIFQYYREEENGRGNFPPRFSGLQFPNYSSELNVNALELDDSALYLCASSPGLGTGELFFGEGSRLTVL.

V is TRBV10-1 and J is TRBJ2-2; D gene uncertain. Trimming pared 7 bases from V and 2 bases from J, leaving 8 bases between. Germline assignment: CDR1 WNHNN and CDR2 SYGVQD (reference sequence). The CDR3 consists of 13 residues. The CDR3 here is CASTDTNTGELFF. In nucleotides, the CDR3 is TGCGCCAGCACCGACACCAACACCGGGGAGCTGTTTTTT.

In nucleotides, the CDR3 is TGTGCCAGCAGTGAAGACCAGACCGGGGAGCTGTTTTTT. Its protein product is CASSEDQTGELFF. The rearrangement uses TRBV9 and TRBJ2-2; D is unclear. Germline V gene data show CDR1 as SGDLS and CDR2 as YYNGEE. The CDR3 spans 13 residues. V lost 5 bases, J lost 5 bases, and 10 bases lay in between.

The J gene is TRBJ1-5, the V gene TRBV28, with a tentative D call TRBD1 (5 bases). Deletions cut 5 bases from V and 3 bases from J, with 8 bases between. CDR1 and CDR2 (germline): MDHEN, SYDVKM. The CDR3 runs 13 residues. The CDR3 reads CASSRDFNQPQHF. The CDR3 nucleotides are TGTGCCAGCAGTCGGGACTTCAATCAGCCCCAGCATTTT.

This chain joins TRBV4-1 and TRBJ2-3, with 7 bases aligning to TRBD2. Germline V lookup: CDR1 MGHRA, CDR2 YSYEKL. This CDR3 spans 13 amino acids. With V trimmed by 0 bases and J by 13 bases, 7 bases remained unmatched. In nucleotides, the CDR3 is TGCGCCAGCAGCCAAGAATGGGACCGGGGGGAGTATTTT. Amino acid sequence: CASSQEWDRGEYF.

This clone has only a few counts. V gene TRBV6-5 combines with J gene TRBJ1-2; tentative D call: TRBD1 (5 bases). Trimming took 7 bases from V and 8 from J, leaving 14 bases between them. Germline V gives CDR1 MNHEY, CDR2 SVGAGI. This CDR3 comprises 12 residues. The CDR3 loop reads CASIAGGGGYTF. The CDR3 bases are TGTGCCAGCATCGCCGGGGGTGGGGGCTACACCTTC.

This CDR3 is CASSQGLLIADEQYF. The CDR3 DNA reads TGTGCCAGCAGCCAAGGATTATTGATAGCCGACGAGCAGTACTTC. This rearrangement joins TRBV14 to TRBJ2-7, with D unclear. There are 15 residues in the CDR3. From germline, CDR1 is SGHDN and CDR2 FVKESK. V gave up 1 base and J gave up 5 bases, with 15 bases separating them.

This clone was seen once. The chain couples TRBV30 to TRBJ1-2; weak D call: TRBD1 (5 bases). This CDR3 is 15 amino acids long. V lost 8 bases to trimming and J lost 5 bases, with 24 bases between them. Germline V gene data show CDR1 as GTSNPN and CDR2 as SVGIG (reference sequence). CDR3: CAAGVQGLPTYGYTF. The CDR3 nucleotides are TGTGCCGCCGGGGTCCAGGGCCTACCTACATATGGCTACACCTTC.

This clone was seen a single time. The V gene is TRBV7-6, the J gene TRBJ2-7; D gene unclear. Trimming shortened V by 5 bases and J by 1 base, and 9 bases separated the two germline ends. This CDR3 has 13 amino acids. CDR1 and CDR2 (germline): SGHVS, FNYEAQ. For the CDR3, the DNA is TGTGCCAGCAGCCGCGGCCTATCCTACGAGCAGTACTTC. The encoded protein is CASSRGLSYEQYF.

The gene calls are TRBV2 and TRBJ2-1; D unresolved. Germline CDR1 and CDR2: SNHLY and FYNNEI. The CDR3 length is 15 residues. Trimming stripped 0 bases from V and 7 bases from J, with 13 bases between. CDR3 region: CASSEALVRTNEQFF. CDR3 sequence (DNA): TGTGCCAGCAGTGAAGCGCTCGTCAGGACGAATGAGCAGTTCTTC.

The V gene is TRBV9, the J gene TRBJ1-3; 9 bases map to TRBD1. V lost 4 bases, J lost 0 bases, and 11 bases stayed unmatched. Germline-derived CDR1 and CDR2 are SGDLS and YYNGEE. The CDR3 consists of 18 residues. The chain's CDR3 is CASSLLPGTGYSGNTIYF. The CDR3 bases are TGTGCCAGCAGCCTTCTACCCGGGACAGGGTACTCTGGAAACACCATATATTTT.

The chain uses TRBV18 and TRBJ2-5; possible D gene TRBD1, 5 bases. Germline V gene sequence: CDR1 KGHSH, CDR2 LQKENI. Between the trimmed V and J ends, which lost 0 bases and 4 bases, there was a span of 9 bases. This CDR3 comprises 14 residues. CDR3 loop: CASSPPAGRETQYF. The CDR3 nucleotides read TGTGCCAGCTCACCACCGGCAGGGCGAGAGACCCAGTACTTC.

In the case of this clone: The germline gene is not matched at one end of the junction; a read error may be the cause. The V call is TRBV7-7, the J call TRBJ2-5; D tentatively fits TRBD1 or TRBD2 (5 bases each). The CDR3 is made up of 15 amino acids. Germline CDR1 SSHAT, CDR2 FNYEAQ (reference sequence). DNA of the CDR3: TGTGCTAGCAGCTTAGCCCCGGGACCTCAAGAGACCCAGTACTTC. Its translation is CASSLAPGPQETQYF.

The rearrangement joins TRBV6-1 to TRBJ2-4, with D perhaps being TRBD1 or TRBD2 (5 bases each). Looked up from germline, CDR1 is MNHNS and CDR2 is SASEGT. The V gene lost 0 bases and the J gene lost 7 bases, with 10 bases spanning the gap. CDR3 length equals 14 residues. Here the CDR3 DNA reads TGTGCCAGCAGTGAAGCGGGAGAGGGGAACATTCAGTACTTC. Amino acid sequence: CASSEAGEGNIQYF.

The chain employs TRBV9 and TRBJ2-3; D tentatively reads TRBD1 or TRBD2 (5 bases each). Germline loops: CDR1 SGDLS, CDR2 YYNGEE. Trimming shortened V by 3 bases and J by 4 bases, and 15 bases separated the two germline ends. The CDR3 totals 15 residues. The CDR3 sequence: CASSALGMGADTQYF. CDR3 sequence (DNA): TGTGCCAGCAGCGCCCTCGGGATGGGGGCAGATACGCAGTATTTT.

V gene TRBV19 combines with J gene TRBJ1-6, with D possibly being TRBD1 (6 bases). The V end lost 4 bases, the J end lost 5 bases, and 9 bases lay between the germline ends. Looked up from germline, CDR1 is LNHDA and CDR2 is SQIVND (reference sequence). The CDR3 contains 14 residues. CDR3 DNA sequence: TGTGCCAGTAGTAGGACAGCCGATAATTCACCCCTCCACTTT. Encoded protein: CASSRTADNSPLHF.

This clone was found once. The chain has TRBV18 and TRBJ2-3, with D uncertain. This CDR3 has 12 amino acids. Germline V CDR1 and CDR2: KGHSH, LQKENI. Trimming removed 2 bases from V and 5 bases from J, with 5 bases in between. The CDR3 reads CASSPVGDTQYF. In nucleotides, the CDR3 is TGTGCCAGCTCACCAGTTGGAGATACGCAGTATTTT.

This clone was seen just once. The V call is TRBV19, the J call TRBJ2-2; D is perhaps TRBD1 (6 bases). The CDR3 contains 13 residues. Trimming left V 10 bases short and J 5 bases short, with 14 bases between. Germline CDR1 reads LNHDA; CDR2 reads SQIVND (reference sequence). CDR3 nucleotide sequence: TGTGCCACCAGGGGCCTGGGGACCGGGGAGCTGTTTTTT. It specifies CATRGLGTGELFF. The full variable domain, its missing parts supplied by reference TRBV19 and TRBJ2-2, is DGGITQSPKYLFRKEGQNVTLSCEQNLNHDAMYWYRQDPGQGLRLIYYSQIVNDFQKGDIAEGYSVSREKKESFPLTVTSAQKNPTAFYLCATRGLGTGELFFGEGSRLTVL.